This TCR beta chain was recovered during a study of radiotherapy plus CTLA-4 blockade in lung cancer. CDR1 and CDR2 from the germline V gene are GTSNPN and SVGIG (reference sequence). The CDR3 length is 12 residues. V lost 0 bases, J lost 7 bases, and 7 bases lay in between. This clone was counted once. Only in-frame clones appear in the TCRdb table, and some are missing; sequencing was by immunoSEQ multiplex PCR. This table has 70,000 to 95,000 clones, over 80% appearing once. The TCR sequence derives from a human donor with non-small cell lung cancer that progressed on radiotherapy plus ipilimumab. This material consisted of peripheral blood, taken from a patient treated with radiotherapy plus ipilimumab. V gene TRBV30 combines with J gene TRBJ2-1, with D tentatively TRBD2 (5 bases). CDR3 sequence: CAWSVDYNEQFF. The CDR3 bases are TGTGCCTGGAGTGTAGACTATAATGAGCAGTTCTTC.